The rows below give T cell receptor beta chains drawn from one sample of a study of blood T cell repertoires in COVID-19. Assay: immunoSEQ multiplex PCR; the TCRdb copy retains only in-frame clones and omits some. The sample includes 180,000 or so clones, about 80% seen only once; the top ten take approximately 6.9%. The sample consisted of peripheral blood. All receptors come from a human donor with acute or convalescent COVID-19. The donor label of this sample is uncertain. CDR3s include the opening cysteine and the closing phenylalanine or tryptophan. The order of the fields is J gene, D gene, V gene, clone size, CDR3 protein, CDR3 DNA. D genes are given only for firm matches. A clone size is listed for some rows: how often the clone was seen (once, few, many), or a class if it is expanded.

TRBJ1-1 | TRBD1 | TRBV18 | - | CASSPGTGSRPFF | TGTGCCAGCTCACCTGGGACAGGGAGTAGGCCTTTCTTT
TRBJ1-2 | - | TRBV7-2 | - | CASSPWEEGGYGYTF | TGTGCCAGCAGCCCGTGGGAGGAAGGCGGGTATGGCTACACCTTC
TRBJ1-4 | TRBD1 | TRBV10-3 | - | CAISESFGQGEKLFF | TGTGCCATCAGTGAGTCGTTTGGACAGGGTGAAAAACTGTTTTTT
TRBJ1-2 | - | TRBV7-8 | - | CASSPGGVYGYTF | TGTGCCAGCAGCCCGGGAGGGGTCTATGGCTACACCTTC
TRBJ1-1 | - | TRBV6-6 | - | CASSYSNAGMNTEAFF | TGTGCCAGCAGTTACTCGAATGCGGGAATGAACACTGAAGCTTTCTTT
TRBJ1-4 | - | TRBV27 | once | CASSPKTLGNEKLFF | TGTGCCAGCAGCCCTAAGACTCTGGGTAATGAAAAACTGTTTTTT
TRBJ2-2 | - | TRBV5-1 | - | CASSLTGNTGELFF | TGCGCCAGCAGCTTGACTGGGAACACCGGGGAGCTGTTTTTT
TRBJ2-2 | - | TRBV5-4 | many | CASGGLINTGELFF | TGTGCCAGCGGGGGACTTATAAACACCGGGGAGCTGTTTTTT
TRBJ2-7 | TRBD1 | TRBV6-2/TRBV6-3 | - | CASSYSGTGEQYF | TGTGCCAGCAGCTACTCCGGGACAGGGGAGCAGTACTTC
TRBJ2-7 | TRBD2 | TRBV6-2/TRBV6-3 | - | CASSYFSAGALYEQYF | TGTGCCAGCAGTTACTTTTCAGCGGGAGCGCTCTACGAGCAGTACTTC
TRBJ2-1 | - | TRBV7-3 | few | CASSGGFYNEQFF | TGTGCCAGCAGCGGGGGGTTCTACAATGAGCAGTTCTTC
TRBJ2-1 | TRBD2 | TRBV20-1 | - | CSARSGIF | TGCAGTGCTAGAAGCGGGATCTTC
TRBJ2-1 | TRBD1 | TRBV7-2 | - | CASSFDRGFYNEQFF | TGTGCCAGCAGCTTCGACAGGGGTTTTTACAATGAGCAGTTCTTC
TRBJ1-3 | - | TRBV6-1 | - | CASSVPAYSSGNTIYF | TGTGCCAGCAGTGTTCCGGCATACAGCTCTGGAAACACCATATATTTT
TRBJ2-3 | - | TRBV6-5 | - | CASSSYGVDGYTQYF | TGTGCCAGCAGTTCCTACGGGGTTGATGGTTATACGCAGTATTTT
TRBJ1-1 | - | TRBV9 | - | CASSPLGVSTEAFF | TGTGCCAGCAGCCCCCTCGGGGTGAGCACTGAAGCTTTCTTT
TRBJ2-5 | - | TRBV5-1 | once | CASSLTEQETQYF | TGCGCCAGCAGCTTGACAGAACAAGAGACCCAGTACTTC
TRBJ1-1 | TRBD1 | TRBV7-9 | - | CASRRPGQGNTEAFF | TGTGCCAGCAGACGACCGGGACAGGGGAACACTGAAGCTTTCTTT
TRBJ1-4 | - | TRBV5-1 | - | CASSLDLRADWEKLFF | TGCGCCAGCAGCTTGGATTTGAGGGCTGATTGGGAAAAACTGTTTTTT
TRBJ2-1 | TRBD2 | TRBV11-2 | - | CASSPGDGTSGTNEQFF | TGTGCCAGCAGCCCAGGGGATGGGACTAGCGGGACCAATGAGCAGTTCTTC
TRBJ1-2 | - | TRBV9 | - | CASSDPTLTNYGYTF | TGTGCCAGCAGCGACCCGACACTTACTAACTATGGCTACACCTTC
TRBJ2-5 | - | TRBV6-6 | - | CASSYSSEGRWETQYF | TGTGCCAGCAGTTACTCGAGTGAAGGCAGGTGGGAGACCCAGTACTTC
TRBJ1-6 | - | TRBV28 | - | CASSPGGYNSPLHF | TGTGCCAGCAGTCCGGGGGGTTATAATTCACCCCTCCACTTT
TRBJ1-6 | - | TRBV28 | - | CASSLGSTASSYNSPLHF | TGTGCCAGCAGTTTAGGCTCGACTGCGAGCTCCTATAATTCACCCCTCCACTTT
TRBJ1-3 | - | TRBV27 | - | CASRRVGPIAGNTIYF | TGTGCCAGCAGGCGTGTCGGTCCTATAGCTGGAAACACCATATATTTT
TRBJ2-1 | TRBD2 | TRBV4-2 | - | CASSPYLAGDSYNEQFF | TGTGCCAGCAGCCCCTACTTAGCGGGAGACTCCTACAATGAGCAGTTCTTC
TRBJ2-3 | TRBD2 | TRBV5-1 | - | CASSLFSGSVSDTQYF | TGCGCCAGCAGCTTATTTAGCGGGAGCGTCTCAGATACGCAGTATTTT
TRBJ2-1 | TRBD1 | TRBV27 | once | CASSLEAGGAYGLFF | TGTGCCAGCAGTTTAGAGGCAGGGGGCGCGTATGGTCTGTTCTTC
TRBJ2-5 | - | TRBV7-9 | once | CASSPRTRGNLETQYF | TGTGCCAGCAGCCCTCGGACCCGGGGGAATCTAGAGACCCAGTACTTC